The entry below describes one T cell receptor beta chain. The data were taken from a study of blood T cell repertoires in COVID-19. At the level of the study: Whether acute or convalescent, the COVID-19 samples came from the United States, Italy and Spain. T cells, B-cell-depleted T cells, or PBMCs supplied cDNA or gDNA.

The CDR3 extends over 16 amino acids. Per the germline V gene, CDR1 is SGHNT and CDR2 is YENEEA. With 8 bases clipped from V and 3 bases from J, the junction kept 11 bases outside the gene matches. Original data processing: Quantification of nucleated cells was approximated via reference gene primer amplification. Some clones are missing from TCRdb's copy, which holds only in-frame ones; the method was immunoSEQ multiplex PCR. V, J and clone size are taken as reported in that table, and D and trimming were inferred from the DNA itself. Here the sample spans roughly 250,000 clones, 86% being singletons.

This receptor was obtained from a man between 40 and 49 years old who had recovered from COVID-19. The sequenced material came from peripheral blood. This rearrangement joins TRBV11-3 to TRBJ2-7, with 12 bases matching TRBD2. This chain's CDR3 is CASPSPRTSGIYEQYF. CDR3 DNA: TGTGCCAGCCCCTCCCCGCGGACTAGCGGGATCTACGAGCAGTACTTC. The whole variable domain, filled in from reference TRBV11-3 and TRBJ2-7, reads EAGVVQSPRYKIIEKKQPVAFWCNPISGHNTLYWYLQNLGQGPELLIRYENEEAVDDSQLPKDRFSAERLKGVDSTLKIQPAELGDSAVYLCASPSPRTSGIYEQYFGPGTRLTVT.